The 13 T cell receptor beta chains below were found in one sample sequenced in a study of CD8 T cells in Susac syndrome. cDNA came from around 0.5 to 1 ug RNA primed by random hexamers. One entry per CDR3 protein, called by TCRdb with MiXCR from the immunoSEQ multiplex PCR reads. The sample contains around 110,000 distinct CDR3 sequences, approximately 96% of which appear only once. Specimen: CD4+ T cells from PBMCs. The origin of the receptors is a human donor with Susac syndrome.

This chain joins TRBV7-8 and TRBJ2-1, with a tentative D call TRBD2 (5 bases). Germline assignment: CDR1 SGHVS and CDR2 FQNEAQ. The CDR3 loop spans 15 amino acids. V shed 1 base and J shed 2 bases, with 9 bases lying between them. The CDR3 loop is CASSLGGQTYNEQFF. The CDR3 DNA reads as TGTGCCAGCAGCTTAGGCGGGCAAACCTACAATGAGCAGTTCTTC. Full variable domain (rest looked up from reference TRBV7-8 and TRBJ2-1): GAGVSQSPRYKVAKRGQDVALRCDPISGHVSLFWYQQALGQGPEFLTYFQNEAQLDKSGLPSDRFFAERPEGSVSTLKIQRTQQEDSAVYLCASSLGGQTYNEQFFGPGTRLTVL.

The V and J genes are TRBV19 and TRBJ2-1; no reliable D call. V lost 6 bases to trimming and J lost 0 bases, with 12 bases between them. Germline assignment: CDR1 LNHDA and CDR2 SQIVND (reference sequence). This CDR3 region has 15 residues. In DNA, the CDR3 is TGTGCCAGTAGCGTGGCACAGAGCTCCTACAATGAGCAGTTCTTC. Translating it yields CASSVAQSSYNEQFF. The full variable domain, its missing parts supplied by reference TRBV19 and TRBJ2-1, is DGGITQSPKYLFRKEGQNVTLSCEQNLNHDAMYWYRQDPGQGLRLIYYSQIVNDFQKGDIAEGYSVSREKKESFPLTVTSAQKNPTAFYLCASSVAQSSYNEQFFGPGTRLTVL.

The genes are TRBV5-4 and TRBJ2-2; TRBD1 matches 8 bases. The CDR3 spans 14 residues. With 7 bases clipped from V and 7 bases from J, the junction kept 9 bases outside the gene matches. Germline V gives CDR1 SGHNT, CDR2 YYREEE (reference sequence). CDR3 loop: CASGTGQGNGELFF. The CDR3 coding sequence is TGTGCCAGCGGAACCGGACAGGGTAACGGGGAGCTGTTTTTT.

The chain is built from TRBV10-3 and TRBJ1-1, with 9 positions matching TRBD1. J gave up 4 bases and V 7 bases, and 7 bases lay outside the gene matches. Per germline, CDR1 ENHRY and CDR2 SYGVKD. The length of the CDR3 is 14 residues. CDR3: CAITSDRGGTEAFF. The CDR3 nucleotides are TGTGCCATCACCTCGGACAGGGGCGGCACTGAAGCTTTCTTT.

This chain uses TRBV3-1 with TRBJ2-1, with D maybe TRBD1 (6 bases). The germline V gene has CDR1 LGHDT and CDR2 YNNKEL (reference sequence). There are 16 residues in the CDR3. Trimming stripped 4 bases from V and 0 bases from J, with 13 bases between. As DNA, the CDR3 is TGTGCCAGCAGCCGGCGGACAGCGCTCTCCTACAATGAGCAGTTCTTC. It specifies CASSRRTALSYNEQFF.

CDR3: CSAVSGATEQFF. CDR3 nucleotides: TGCAGTGCTGTTTCAGGGGCCACCGAGCAGTTCTTC. This chain joins TRBV20-1 and TRBJ2-1; perhaps TRBD1 as D (6 bases). The length of the CDR3 is 12 residues. The V gene lost 5 bases and the J gene lost 10 bases, with 15 bases spanning the gap. Looked up from germline, CDR1 is DFQATT and CDR2 is SNEGSKA (reference sequence).

The genes are TRBV15 and TRBJ2-7; D may be TRBD1 (5 bases). The CDR3 length is 13 residues. Trimming left V 0 bases short and J 7 bases short, with 10 bases between. CDR1 and CDR2 from the germline V gene are LNHNV and YYDKDF (reference sequence). CDR3 region: CATSRDPGYEQYF. CDR3 DNA: TGTGCCACCAGCAGAGATCCAGGGTATGAGCAGTACTTC.

The chain joins TRBV7-8 to TRBJ2-1, with 10 positions matching TRBD2. The CDR3 length is 16 residues. CDR1 and CDR2 (germline): SGHVS, FQNEAQ. The J segment lost 7 bases and the V segment lost 5 bases, leaving 11 bases of the junction unmatched. The CDR3: CASSQIAGGPGNEQFF. The CDR3 region has the DNA TGTGCCAGCAGCCAGATAGCGGGAGGCCCTGGAAATGAGCAGTTCTTC.

The chain recombines TRBV11-1 with TRBJ1-1, with no clear D. The V and J ends lost 6 bases and 0 bases respectively, with 14 bases between them. The V gene's germline CDR1 is SGHAT and CDR2 FQDESV (reference sequence). The CDR3 has 15 residues. CDR3 sequence (DNA): TGTGCCAGCAGTCCAGGTCGGGCCATGAACACTGAAGCTTTCTTT. Translating gives CASSPGRAMNTEAFF.

The rearrangement links TRBV30 to TRBJ1-2, with 8 nucleotides matching TRBD1. The CDR3 is 12 residues long. Trimming removed 5 bases from V and 4 bases from J; junction bases left unmatched: 3. The germline CDR1 and CDR2 sequences are GTSNPN and SVGIG (reference sequence). In nucleotides, the CDR3 is TGTGCCTGGCAGGGGGCTAGCTATGGCTACACCTTC. It is translated as CAWQGASYGYTF.

This chain uses TRBV29-1 with TRBJ1-3; D gene unclear. V was cut by 5 bases and J by 4 bases, with 9 bases left in between. The CDR3 contains 12 residues. The germline gives CDR1 SQVTM, CDR2 ANQGSEA. The CDR3 loop is CSVNDQGNTIYF. The CDR3 DNA is TGCAGCGTTAACGACCAAGGAAACACCATATATTTT.

This chain uses TRBV24-1 with TRBJ2-1; 8 bases map to TRBD1. Germline V lookup: CDR1 KGHDR, CDR2 SFDVKD. Germline trimming cut 3 bases from V and 6 bases from J; bases unmatched to any gene: 6. The CDR3 has 15 amino acids. The CDR3 DNA follows: TGTGCCACCAGTGATCCAGGGACAGGAAGCAATGAGCAGTTCTTC. Protein: CATSDPGTGSNEQFF.

The chain joins TRBV11-2 to TRBJ2-3, with 11 bases identical to TRBD1. This CDR3 contains 15 residues. Germline CDR1 SGHAT, CDR2 FQNNGV. With V trimmed by 3 bases and J by 5 bases, 4 bases remained unmatched. The CDR3 region has the DNA TGTGCCAGCAGCTTGTGGGGACAGGGGGTAGATACGCAGTATTTT. This encodes CASSLWGQGVDTQYF. The whole variable domain, remainder taken from reference TRBV11-2 and TRBJ2-3, is EAGVAQSPRYKIIEKRQSVAFWCNPISGHATLYWYQQILGQGPKLLIQFQNNGVVDDSQLPKDRFSAERLKGVDSTLKIQPAKLEDSAVYLCASSLWGQGVDTQYFGPGTRLTVL.